This is a list of T cell receptor beta chains from one sample in a study of shared clonotypes between healthy human individuals. The assay was immunoSEQ multiplex PCR, and TCRdb's table has in-frame clones only and misses some. The sample has about 2.3 million clones; 85% to 95% are singletons. The sample was naive CD4+ T cells from PBMCs. All receptors come from a man aged 18 to 30 in good health. Some clones in this sample may be carry-over from other donors' samples. The CDR3 runs from the conserved cysteine through the conserved F or W. A D gene is named only where the DNA matches it firmly. The size of a clone is reported for some rows only, either as once, few or many, or as a class for expanded clones.

j_call d_call v_call clone_size cdr3_nt cdr3_aa
TRBJ1-2 NA TRBV5-4 NA TGTGCCAGCAGCTTGGATCAGTATGGCTACACCTTC CASSLDQYGYTF
TRBJ1-2 NA TRBV2 NA TGTGCCAGCAGTGAAGCGCCATCTAGGGGATATGGCTACACCTTC CASSEAPSRGYGYTF
TRBJ2-2 NA TRBV11-1 NA TGTGCCAGGATGACGGGCCAGGGGGGACCCGGGGAGCTGTTTTTT CARMTGQGGPGELFF
TRBJ2-3 TRBD1 TRBV27 NA TGTGCCAGCAGTTTAAAGGGGGGACAGGGGGCCTGGGATACGCAGTATTTT CASSLKGGQGAWDTQYF
TRBJ1-1 TRBD1 TRBV12-5 NA TGTGCTAGTGGGAGACAGGGCGGCACTGAAGCTTTCTTT CASGRQGGTEAFF
TRBJ2-7 TRBD2 TRBV7-3 NA TGTGCCAGCAGCCTCGCCGGCGGGAGTTACGAGCAGTACTTC CASSLAGGSYEQYF
TRBJ1-1 NA TRBV15 NA TGTGCCACCAGCAGAGGGGGCGGTCGTGAAGCTTTCTTT CATSRGGGREAFF
TRBJ2-7 NA TRBV29-1 NA TGCAGCGTTGAAGATCCTTCCGGGGGAGCTGGGTACGAGCAGTACTTC CSVEDPSGGAGYEQYF
TRBJ2-7 TRBD1 TRBV28 NA TGTGCCAGCAGTGCGGCCCCGGGACAGGGCTCTACCTATTCCTACGAGCAGTACTTC CASSAAPGQGSTYSYEQYF
TRBJ2-7 NA TRBV5-1 once TGCGCCAGCAGCTTGGAACTAGGTTTCGAGCAGTACTTC CASSLELGFEQYF
TRBJ2-2 NA TRBV5-1 NA TGCGCCAGCAGCTTGGCTATGTACACCGGGGAGCTGTTTTTT CASSLAMYTGELFF
TRBJ2-7 TRBD2 TRBV5-6 NA TGTGCCAGCAGCTTCCGACTAGCGATTTCCTACGAGCAGTACTTC CASSFRLAISYEQYF
TRBJ1-5 NA TRBV11-2 NA TGTGCCAGCAGCTCTCTAAGAGGCTATAGCAATCAGCCCCAGCATTTT CASSSLRGYSNQPQHF
TRBJ1-2 TRBD1 TRBV28 NA TGTGCCAGCAGTCGCAGGGACAGGGGGCGTGTTGGCTACACCTTC CASSRRDRGRVGYTF
TRBJ1-1 TRBD1 TRBV7-6 NA TGTGCCAGCAGCTTAACCGGACAGGGAGGCACTGAAGCTTTCTTT CASSLTGQGGTEAFF
TRBJ2-1 NA TRBV5-5 NA TGTGCCAGCACCCTTCACGGAGAGGGTTACAATGAGCAGTTCTTC CASTLHGEGYNEQFF
TRBJ1-4 NA TRBV28 NA TGTGCCAGCATGACCCAGGGTAGGGGCAGACAAAATGAAAAACTGTTTTTT CASMTQGRGRQNEKLFF
TRBJ2-7 NA TRBV6-1 NA TGTGCCAGCAGAAGCAGGGGCGCGTCAAACGAGCAGTACTTC CASRSRGASNEQYF
TRBJ1-1 NA TRBV7-9 NA TGTGCCAGCAGCTTAGAGGTATGGGGTGCAGTAAGGACTGAAGCTTTCTTT CASSLEVWGAVRTEAFF
TRBJ2-1 NA TRBV11-2 NA TGTGCCAGCAGCTCCTACCGGGACTCTTCCGCGGGTGAGCAGTTCTTC CASSSYRDSSAGEQFF
TRBJ1-2 NA TRBV6-6 NA TGTGCCAGCAGTTCCCCGGGGACCCGCCGAGGCTACACCTTC CASSSPGTRRGYTF
TRBJ1-1 TRBD1 TRBV6-1 NA TGTGCCAGCAGTCCCAGGGGGCCCACTGAAGCTTTCTTT CASSPRGPTEAFF
TRBJ1-2 NA TRBV6-1 NA TGTGCCAGCAAAGGGACGGACTATGGCTACACCTTC CASKGTDYGYTF
TRBJ2-7 NA TRBV6-1 NA TGTGCCAGCAGTGAATCCGGGTACGAGCAGTACTTC CASSESGYEQYF
TRBJ2-3 TRBD2 TRBV5-1 NA TGCGCCAGCAGGGCGGGAGCAACAGATACGCAGTATTTT CASRAGATDTQYF
TRBJ2-3 TRBD1 TRBV5-5 NA TGTGCCAGCAGGCTGGTAACCGGGACAGGGCAGACAGATACGCAGTATTTT CASRLVTGTGQTDTQYF
TRBJ2-5 TRBD2 TRBV30 NA TGTGCCTGGGCCCGAGCGGGGGGACCCCAAGAGACCCAGTACTTC CAWARAGGPQETQYF
TRBJ1-1 NA TRBV5-4 NA TGTGCCAGCAGCGACCAGAGTCAGACTGAAGCTTTCTTT CASSDQSQTEAFF
TRBJ2-3 NA TRBV4-2 once TGTGCCAGCAGCCAAGGTACCGGGAGTACCCCAGATACGCAGTATTTT CASSQGTGSTPDTQYF
TRBJ1-1 NA TRBV6-1 NA TGTGCCAGCAGTGAGGTTTTGAGCGCTGAAGCTTTCTTT CASSEVLSAEAFF
TRBJ2-1 TRBD2 TRBV11-2 once TGTGCCAGCAGCTTAGGGGTGCGGCGGGAGATCGATGAGCAGTTCTTC CASSLGVRREIDEQFF
TRBJ2-5 NA TRBV7-9 NA TGTGCCAGCAGCTATAGGACGGACCAAGAGACCCAGTACTTC CASSYRTDQETQYF
TRBJ2-3 NA TRBV15 NA TGTGCCACCAGTGCGGAAAAGGATACGCAGTATTTT CATSAEKDTQYF
TRBJ2-2 TRBD2 TRBV30 NA TGTGCCTGGTCCCAAGCGGGGGTTGGGAACACCGGGGAGCTGTTTTTT CAWSQAGVGNTGELFF
TRBJ1-1 TRBD1 TRBV18 NA TGTGCCAGCTCACCCCCCGGGACAGTGCGCCAAGCTTTCTTT CASSPPGTVRQAFF
TRBJ1-1 NA TRBV29-1 NA TGCAGCGCGAACCGGGACCGTGGTGAAGCTTTCTTT CSANRDRGEAFF
TRBJ1-3 NA TRBV19 NA TGTGCCAGTAGTATCATCTGGGGGGCTTCTGGAAACACCATATATTTT CASSIIWGASGNTIYF
TRBJ2-3 NA TRBV7-2 NA TGTGCCAGCAGCCGACCGGCTTATACGCAGTATTTT CASSRPAYTQYF
TRBJ2-7 TRBD2 TRBV27 NA TGTGCCAGCAGTTTAACTCCGGGACTAGTCTACGAGCAGTACTTC CASSLTPGLVYEQYF
TRBJ1-2 NA TRBV5-1 NA TGCGCCAGCGCGTATGACAGCCCCCCGGATGGCTACACCTTC CASAYDSPPDGYTF
TRBJ2-1 TRBD1 TRBV27 NA TGTGCCAGCAGTTTACTGGGGACAGTTTCCTACAATGAGCAGTTCTTC CASSLLGTVSYNEQFF
TRBJ2-1 NA TRBV11-2 NA TGTGCCAGCAGCTCTCCTCGGGATGAGCAGTTCTTC CASSSPRDEQFF
TRBJ1-4 NA TRBV9 NA TGTGCCAGCAGCGTAGGTCAGGGTTGGGGTCAGACTAATGAAAAACTGTTTTTT CASSVGQGWGQTNEKLFF
TRBJ1-2 NA TRBV7-2 NA TGTGCCAGCAGCTTAGCTAGCCAGGGTGGGAATGGCTACACCTTC CASSLASQGGNGYTF
TRBJ1-5 NA TRBV28 NA TGTGCCAGCGGGGGCGGCAATCAGCCCCAGCATTTT CASGGGNQPQHF
TRBJ2-4 TRBD2 TRBV10-2 NA TGCGCCAGCACACCCAGCGGGGGGAAAAACATTCAGTACTTC CASTPSGGKNIQYF
TRBJ2-7 NA TRBV18 NA TGTGCCAGCTCACCTAAGCCCTACGAGCAGTACTTC CASSPKPYEQYF
TRBJ1-2 NA TRBV4-3 once TGCGCCAGCAGCCAAGTAGGGACCTATGGCTACACCTTC CASSQVGTYGYTF
TRBJ1-5 NA TRBV6-5 NA TGTGCCAGCAGTTACTCGGGGGCCAGCAATCAGCCCCAGCATTTT CASSYSGASNQPQHF
TRBJ1-1 TRBD1 TRBV27 NA TGTGCCAGCAGTTTCAGGGGGGAGTACACTGAAGCTTTCTTT CASSFRGEYTEAFF
TRBJ1-2 NA TRBV11-2 once TGTGCCAGCAGCCCCGGGGGGATTTCTTATGGCTACACCTTC CASSPGGISYGYTF
TRBJ1-2 TRBD1 TRBV5-6 NA TGTGCCAGCAGCTTGGTTAGACAGGGGTCTGGCTACACCTTC CASSLVRQGSGYTF
TRBJ2-3 NA TRBV6-5 NA TGTGCCAGCAGTTATAGCGACAGCACAGATACGCAGTATTTT CASSYSDSTDTQYF
TRBJ2-7 TRBD1 TRBV5-5 NA TGTGCCAGCAGGTTTCCAGGGGGCCGACACGAGCAGTACTTC CASRFPGGRHEQYF